Below are 6 T cell receptor beta chains sequenced from a single sample in a study of OX40 agonist ivuxolimab in advanced cancers. Repertoires were generated with immunoSEQ multiplex PCR, while TCRdb's copy carries only in-frame clones and drops some. This table has roughly 34,000 clones, approximately 89% appearing once. The source material was CD4+ or CD8+ T cells sorted from blood, sampled in a trial of the OX40 agonist ivuxolimab. These receptors came from an adult with an advanced solid tumor such as melanoma, head and neck, liver or kidney cancer.

The gene calls are TRBV7-8 and TRBJ2-7; D is ambiguous. The CDR3 covers 14 residues. The germline gives CDR1 SGHVS, CDR2 FQNEAQ. V gave up 4 bases and J gave up 5 bases, with 15 bases separating them. CDR3 bases: TGTGCCAGCAGCTCCGACAATAGGCTCGACGAGCAGTACTTC. Its protein product is CASSSDNRLDEQYF. Full variable domain (rest looked up from reference TRBV7-8 and TRBJ2-7): GAGVSQSPRYKVAKRGQDVALRCDPISGHVSLFWYQQALGQGPEFLTYFQNEAQLDKSGLPSDRFFAERPEGSVSTLKIQRTQQEDSAVYLCASSSDNRLDEQYFGPGTRLTVT.

This clone was found once. The chain joins TRBV7-9 to TRBJ2-3; no reliable D call. The germline CDR1 and CDR2 sequences are SEHNR and FQNEAQ (reference sequence). V dropped 4 bases and J dropped 5 bases, with 13 bases sitting between them. There are 14 residues in the CDR3. The CDR3, as DNA: TGTGCCAGCAGCTCCGGGCTGGGCGAAGATACGCAGTATTTT. Its protein product is CASSSGLGEDTQYF.

The J gene is TRBJ1-1, the V gene TRBV9; TRBD1 might be the D (6 bases). Germline V gives CDR1 SGDLS, CDR2 YYNGEE. The CDR3 spans 15 residues. V lost 3 bases and J lost 5, with 17 bases in between. The CDR3 bases are TGTGCCAGCAGCGCCTTCAGGGACACCTATACTGAAGCTTTCTTT. Its protein is CASSAFRDTYTEAFF.

CDR3 bases: TGTGCCAGCAGGGACGGAGGCTACACCTTC. Protein: CASRDGGYTF. This chain joins TRBV6-1 and TRBJ1-2; D remains unclear. The CDR3 spans 10 residues. CDR1 and CDR2 (germline): MNHNS, SASEGT. V lost 6 bases, J lost 8 bases, and 7 bases lay in between.

The rearrangement uses TRBV7-9 and TRBJ2-7; D remains ambiguous. This CDR3 comprises 12 residues. The germline V and J ends were trimmed by 1 base and 12 bases, with 13 bases remaining between them. The germline V gene has CDR1 SEHNR and CDR2 FQNEAQ (reference sequence). CDR3 loop: CASSLDGRGRYF. In nucleotides, the CDR3 is TGTGCCAGCAGCTTAGATGGCCGCGGTAGGTACTTC.

This chain joins TRBV7-6 and TRBJ2-2, with TRBD1 as a possible D gene (6 bases). The germline gives CDR1 SGHVS, CDR2 FNYEAQ. The CDR3 runs to 18 residues. V lost 5 bases and J 10 bases, leaving 29 bases between the germline ends. This CDR3 is CASSLYETAPGTSEELFF. In DNA, the CDR3 is TGTGCCAGCAGCCTATATGAAACCGCCCCCGGGACATCGGAGGAGCTGTTTTTT.